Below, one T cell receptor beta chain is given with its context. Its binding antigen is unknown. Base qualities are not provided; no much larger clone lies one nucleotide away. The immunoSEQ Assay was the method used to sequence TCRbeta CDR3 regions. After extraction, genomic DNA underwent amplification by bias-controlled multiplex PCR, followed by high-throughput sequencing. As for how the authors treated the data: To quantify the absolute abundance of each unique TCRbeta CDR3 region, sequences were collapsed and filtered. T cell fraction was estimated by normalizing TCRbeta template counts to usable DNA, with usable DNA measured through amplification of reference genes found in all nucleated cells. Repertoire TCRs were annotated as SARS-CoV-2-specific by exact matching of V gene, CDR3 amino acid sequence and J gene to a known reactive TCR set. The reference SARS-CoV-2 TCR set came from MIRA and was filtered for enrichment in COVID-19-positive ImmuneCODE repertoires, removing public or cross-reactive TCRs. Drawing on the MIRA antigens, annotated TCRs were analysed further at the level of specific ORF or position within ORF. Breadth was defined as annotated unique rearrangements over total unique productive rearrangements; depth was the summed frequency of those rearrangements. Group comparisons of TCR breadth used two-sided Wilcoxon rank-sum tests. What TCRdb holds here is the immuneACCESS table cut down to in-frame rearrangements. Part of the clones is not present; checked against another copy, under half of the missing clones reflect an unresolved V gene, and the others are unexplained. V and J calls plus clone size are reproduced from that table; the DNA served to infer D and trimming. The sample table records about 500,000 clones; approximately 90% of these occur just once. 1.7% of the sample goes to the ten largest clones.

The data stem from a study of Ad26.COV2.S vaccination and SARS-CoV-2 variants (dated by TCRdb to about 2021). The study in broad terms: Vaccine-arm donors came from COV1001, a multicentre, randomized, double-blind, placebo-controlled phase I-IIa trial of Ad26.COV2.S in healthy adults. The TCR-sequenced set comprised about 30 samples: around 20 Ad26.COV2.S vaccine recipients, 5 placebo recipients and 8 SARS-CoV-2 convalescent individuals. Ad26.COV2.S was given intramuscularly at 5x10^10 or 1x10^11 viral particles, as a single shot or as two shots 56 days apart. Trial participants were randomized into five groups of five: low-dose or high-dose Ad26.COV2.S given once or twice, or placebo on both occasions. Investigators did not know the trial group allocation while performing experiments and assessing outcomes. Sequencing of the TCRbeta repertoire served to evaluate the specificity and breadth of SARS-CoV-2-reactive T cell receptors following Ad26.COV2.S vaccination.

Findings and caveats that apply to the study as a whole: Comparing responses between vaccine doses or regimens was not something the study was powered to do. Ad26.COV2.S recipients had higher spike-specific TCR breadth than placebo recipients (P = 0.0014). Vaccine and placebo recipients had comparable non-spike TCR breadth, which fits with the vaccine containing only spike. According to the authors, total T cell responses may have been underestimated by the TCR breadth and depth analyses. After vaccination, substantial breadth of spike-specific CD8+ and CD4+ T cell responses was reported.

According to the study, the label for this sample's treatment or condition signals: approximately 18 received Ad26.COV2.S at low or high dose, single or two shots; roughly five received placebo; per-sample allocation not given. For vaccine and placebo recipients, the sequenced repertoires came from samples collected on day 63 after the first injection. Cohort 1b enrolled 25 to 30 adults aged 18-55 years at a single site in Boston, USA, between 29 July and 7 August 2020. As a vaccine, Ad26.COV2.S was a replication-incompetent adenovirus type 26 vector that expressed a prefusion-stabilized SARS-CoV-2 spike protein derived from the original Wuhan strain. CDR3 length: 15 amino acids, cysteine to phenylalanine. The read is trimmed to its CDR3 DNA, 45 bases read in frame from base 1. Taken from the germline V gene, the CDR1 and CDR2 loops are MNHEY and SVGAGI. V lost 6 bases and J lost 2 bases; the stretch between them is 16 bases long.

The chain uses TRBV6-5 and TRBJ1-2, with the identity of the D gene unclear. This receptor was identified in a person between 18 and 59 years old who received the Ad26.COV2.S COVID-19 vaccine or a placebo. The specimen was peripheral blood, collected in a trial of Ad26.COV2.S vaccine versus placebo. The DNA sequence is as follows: TGTGCCAGCAGGCCTCTGGGGTCCGGAAACTATGGCTACACCTTC. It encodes CASRPLGSGNYGYTF.